This T cell receptor beta chain was sequenced during a study of beta chain features in type 1 diabetes. Across the whole study: Healthy donors and patients showed comparable age, gender and cell yields. Taken together, all samples contributed some 100 million examined sorted cells.

The germline V gene has CDR1 SGHTA and CDR2 FQGNSA. The CDR3 has 15 residues. Trimming stripped 5 bases from V and 1 base from J, with 14 bases between. All of the isolated RNA was reverse transcribed, so expressed TCRB transcripts were sequenced. Data came from immunoSEQ multiplex PCR; TCRdb stores just in-frame clones and leaves some out. The table shows about 140,000 clones, with less than 10% occurring only once. This receptor was identified in a woman aged 40 to 49 in good health. The material sequenced was central memory CD4+ T cells from blood. The chain has TRBV7-2 and TRBJ2-5; a possible D gene is TRBD2 (6 bases). The CDR3 reads CASSRPGTAQETQYF. In nucleotides, the CDR3 is TGTGCCAGCAGCAGGCCCGGGACTGCCCAAGAGACCCAGTACTTC.